A single T cell receptor (beta chain) is shown here with its context. The antigen is undetermined. This sample is part of a study of blood T cells in healthy people across ages. About the research overall: About one barcoded beta molecule per two T cells was captured by template switching.

A second PCR, run for about 6 to 11 cycles, used a sample-barcoded 5' primer plus a J-beta primer mix. Via MiXCR, TCRdb re-called the 5' RACE reads, giving one row per CDR3 protein. The sample lists 1,300,000 or so distinct CDR3 sequences, around 55% occurring once. Whole-study results and caveats: Long-lived donors exceeded aged donors in naive CD4+ cells and diversity.

The CDR3 runs to 14 residues. V lost 0 bases, J lost 2 bases, and 8 bases lay in between. Germline V gives CDR1 SGDLS, CDR2 YYNGEE. The chain employs TRBV9 and TRBJ1-2, with D maybe TRBD1 (5 bases). The sequenced sample was blood. This receptor was identified in a man aged 18 to 30 in good health. The CDR3 protein is CASSVGSGNYGYTF. The CDR3 DNA sequence: TGTGCCAGCAGCGTAGGTTCAGGGAACTATGGCTACACCTTC. The full variable domain, in which reference TRBV9 and TRBJ1-2 provide the parts outside the CDR3, is DSGVTQTPKHLITATGQRVTLRCSPRSGDLSVYWYQQSLDQGLQFLIQYYNGEERAKGNILERFSAQQFPDLHSELNLSSLELGDSALYFCASSVGSGNYGYTFGSGTRLTVV.